This TCR beta chain was identified in a study of blood T cells in healthy people across ages. V was trimmed by 5 bases and J by 8 bases, leaving 16 bases between them. Germline V CDR1 and CDR2: MGHDK, SYGVNS. The CDR3 sequence is 14 residues long. The second PCR ran roughly 6 to 11 cycles with a sample-barcoded 5' primer and J-beta primers. Using its own MiXCR run on the 5' RACE reads, TCRdb lists one record per CDR3 protein. This sample yields 800,000 or so distinct CDR3 sequences, of which 46% are seen a single time; 15% to 20% belongs to the top ten. The sequencing input was blood. The chain has TRBV25-1 and TRBJ1-3; D is unresolved. This TCR was sampled from an older man in good health. The CDR3 bases are TGTGCCAGCAGTCCCACCGGGGTTTTTGACACCATATATTTT. Translated, it gives CASSPTGVFDTIYF.